Presented here are 20 T cell receptor beta chains from one specimen sequenced in a study of OX40 agonist ivuxolimab in advanced cancers. This table comes from immunoSEQ multiplex PCR, and its TCRdb copy is limited to in-frame clones, with some not included. The table has about 40,000 clones, about 86% seen once. Sequenced material: CD4+ or CD8+ T cells sorted from blood, taken in a trial of the OX40 agonist ivuxolimab. Source of these receptors: an adult with an advanced solid tumor such as melanoma, head and neck, liver or kidney cancer.

The chain combines TRBV5-4 with TRBJ1-1; the D is unclear. With 4 bases removed from V and 1 base from J, the gap between germline ends came to 11 bases. The CDR3 is 14 residues long. Germline V gene lookup returns CDR1 SGHNT and CDR2 YYREEE (reference sequence). The CDR3 sequence is CASSPAARNTEAFF. CDR3 DNA: TGTGCCAGCAGCCCGGCGGCGAGGAACACTGAAGCTTTCTTT.

This chain joins TRBV5-1 and TRBJ2-5, with no clear D. Germline assignment: CDR1 SGHRS and CDR2 YFSETQ. This CDR3 comprises 13 residues. The ends were cut back, 2 bases at V and 1 base at J, with 6 bases in the middle. CDR3 amino acids: CASSFLLQETQYF. The DNA of the CDR3 is TGCGCCAGCAGCTTTCTCCTCCAAGAGACCCAGTACTTC.

The CDR3 region has the DNA TGTGCCAGCAGCTCCGGGACCTACTACGAGCAGTACTTC. Amino acids: CASSSGTYYEQYF. The genes are TRBV7-6 and TRBJ2-7; the D gene could be TRBD1 or TRBD2 (5 bases each). The ends were cut back, 4 bases at V and 3 bases at J, with 10 bases in the middle. The CDR3 has 13 amino acids. Looked up from germline, CDR1 is SGHVS and CDR2 is FNYEAQ.

The chain joins TRBV7-2 to TRBJ1-1; D perhaps matches TRBD1 (6 bases). V was clipped by 4 bases and J by 1 base, with 10 bases between them. CDR1 is SGHTA and CDR2 is FQGNSA in the germline V gene. The CDR3 is made up of 14 amino acids. The CDR3 DNA sequence: TGTGCCAGCAGCTGGGGACACGGGAACACTGAAGCTTTCTTT. Protein: CASSWGHGNTEAFF.

In this sample, this clone turned up once. CDR3 protein: CASSAGQLANYGYTF. The CDR3, as DNA: TGTGCCAGCAGTGCCGGACAGTTAGCTAACTATGGCTACACCTTC. J is TRBJ1-2 and V is TRBV6-5, with TRBD1 as a possible D gene (6 bases). The V end was cut by 5 bases, the J end by 0 bases, with 13 bases between. The CDR3 consists of 15 residues. Germline CDR1 reads MNHEY; CDR2 reads SVGAGI.

The chain carries TRBV2 and TRBJ1-2; no clear D. The V end was cut by 0 bases, the J end by 8 bases, with 4 bases between. Per the germline V gene, CDR1 is SNHLY and CDR2 is FYNNEI. The CDR3 is 11 residues long. CDR3 coding DNA: TGTGCCAGCAGTGAAGCGTGGGGCTACACCTTC. This encodes CASSEAWGYTF.

This chain uses TRBV5-1 with TRBJ1-4; D call uncertain. V lost 5 bases, J lost 5 bases, and 10 bases lay in between. Germline assignment: CDR1 SGHRS and CDR2 YFSETQ. The CDR3 extends over 13 amino acids. Written as DNA, the CDR3 is TGCGCCAGCAGGACCGGGCCGAATGAAAAACTGTTTTTT. It encodes CASRTGPNEKLFF.

The chain carries TRBV2 and TRBJ2-6; 11 positions agree with TRBD2. The CDR3 is made up of 16 amino acids. Germline V gives CDR1 SNHLY, CDR2 FYNNEI. V shed 4 bases and J 3 bases; nucleotides not matched to a gene: 2. DNA for the CDR3: TGTGCCAGCAGTGGCGGACTAGCGGGTGGGGCCAACGTCCTGACTTTC. This sequence encodes CASSGGLAGGANVLTF. Filled out from reference TRBV2 and TRBJ2-6, the complete variable domain reads EPEVTQTPSHQVTQMGQEVILRCVPISNHLYFYWYRQILGQKVEFLVSFYNNEISEKSEIFDDQFSVERPDGSNFTLKIRSTKLEDSAMYFCASSGGLAGGANVLTFGAGSRLTVL.

This clone has a single count. The chain has TRBV4-1 and TRBJ2-1; 8 bases align to TRBD1. The germline CDR1 and CDR2 sequences are MGHRA and YSYEKL. V lost 3 bases, J lost 4 bases, and 23 bases stayed unmatched. The CDR3 loop spans 21 amino acids. This CDR3 is CASSHPGGGSLGGRSYNEQFF. CDR3 DNA: TGCGCCAGCAGCCACCCAGGGGGCGGGTCATTGGGGGGTCGCTCATACAATGAGCAGTTCTTC.

The chain combines TRBV5-6 with TRBJ1-3; no reliable D call. This CDR3 spans 14 amino acids. CDR1 and CDR2 from the germline V gene are SGHDT and YYEEEE. Trimming cost V 1 base and J 2 bases, with 7 bases left between them. The CDR3 here is CASSLLTAGNTIYF. The CDR3 DNA follows: TGTGCCAGCAGCTTGCTCACAGCTGGAAACACCATATATTTT.

This rearrangement joins TRBV5-1 to TRBJ2-7; TRBD2 aligns across 8 bases. The CDR3 covers 14 residues. CDR1 is SGHRS, CDR2 YFSETQ, per germline. Losses at the gene ends were 4 bases for V and 4 bases for J; bases not matched to a gene: 7. CDR3 DNA: TGCGCCAGCAGCCCTGATAGCGGGGTTTACGAGCAGTACTTC. As protein: CASSPDSGVYEQYF.

The chain combines TRBV2 with TRBJ1-6; 7 nucleotides agree with TRBD1. Germline trimming cut 4 bases from V and 7 bases from J; bases unmatched to any gene: 7. CDR3 length: 15 amino acids. Germline CDR1 is SNHLY and CDR2 is FYNNEI. CDR3 coding DNA: TGTGCCAGCAGTGGGGACAGAGGAACGAATTCACCCCTCCACTTT. Translated, it gives CASSGDRGTNSPLHF.

The rearrangement joins TRBV4-2 to TRBJ1-1, with TRBD1 identical over 8 bases. CDR1 LGHNA and CDR2 YNFKEQ come from the germline V gene. The trim removed 5 bases at V and 1 base at J, leaving 6 bases unmatched. The CDR3 contains 15 residues. DNA for the CDR3: TGTGCCAGCAGCTCGAGGACAGGGAAGAACACTGAAGCTTTCTTT. Protein: CASSSRTGKNTEAFF.

CDR3 in DNA: TGTGCCAGCAACCCCGGGACAGGGGGCGAGGGGACTGAAGCTTTCTTT. This sequence encodes CASNPGTGGEGTEAFF. J is TRBJ1-1 and V is TRBV4-2; TRBD1 matches 12 bases. The CDR3 length is 16 residues. Trimming took 7 bases from V and 5 from J; bases not matched to a gene: 11. Germline CDR1 is LGHNA and CDR2 is YNFKEQ.

The chain has TRBV7-2 and TRBJ1-5; D uncertain. Germline lookup yields CDR1 SGHTA and CDR2 FQGNSA. The length of the CDR3 is 13 residues. V lost 2 bases and J 5 bases, leaving 7 bases between the germline ends. Written as DNA, the CDR3 is TGTGCCAGCAGCTTAAATGGGCATCAGCCCCAGCATTTT. The encoded protein is CASSLNGHQPQHF.

The V gene is TRBV11-3, the J gene TRBJ2-7, with D uncertain. V lost 5 bases and J 7 bases, leaving 24 bases between the germline ends. CDR3 length equals 16 residues. Per germline, CDR1 SGHNT and CDR2 YENEEA. The CDR3 sequence: CASSARTRAYRMEQYF. The CDR3 DNA is TGTGCCAGCAGCGCACGAACCCGGGCCTACCGCATGGAGCAGTACTTC. Variable domain in full (rest from reference TRBV11-3 and TRBJ2-7): EAGVVQSPRYKIIEKKQPVAFWCNPISGHNTLYWYLQNLGQGPELLIRYENEEAVDDSQLPKDRFSAERLKGVDSTLKIQPAELGDSAVYLCASSARTRAYRMEQYFGPGTRLTVT.

The rearrangement joins TRBV11-2 to TRBJ2-7; a possible D gene is TRBD2 (5 bases). The V gene's germline CDR1 is SGHAT and CDR2 FQNNGV. V was cut by 1 base and J by 6 bases, with 16 bases left in between. This CDR3 region has 15 residues. CDR3 sequence: CASSLARPKAGEQYF. The DNA of the CDR3 is TGTGCCAGCAGCTTAGCGCGCCCAAAGGCGGGCGAGCAGTACTTC.

The CDR3 spells CAWSQGRDTEAFF. The CDR3 DNA reads TGTGCCTGGAGTCAGGGGCGGGACACTGAAGCTTTCTTT. The chain carries TRBV30 and TRBJ1-1, with D perhaps matching TRBD1 (6 bases). Trimming removed 2 bases at V and 3 bases at J, with 10 bases between. The CDR3 has 13 residues. The germline gives CDR1 GTSNPN, CDR2 SVGIG (reference sequence).

V and J are TRBV4-1 and TRBJ2-7; D might be TRBD2 (6 bases). Per the germline V gene, CDR1 is MGHRA and CDR2 is YSYEKL. The CDR3 loop spans 15 amino acids. Trimming cost V 1 base and J 2 bases, with 12 bases left between them. CDR3 sequence: CASSQAGGTPYEQYF. The CDR3 DNA follows: TGCGCCAGCAGCCAAGCCGGCGGGACCCCCTACGAGCAGTACTTC.

The CDR3 sequence: CASSFTGQGSSYNEQFF. The CDR3 DNA sequence: TGTGCCAGCAGCTTTACCGGACAGGGAAGCTCCTACAATGAGCAGTTCTTC. The chain combines TRBV2 with TRBJ2-1; 8 bases agree with TRBD1. This CDR3 region has 17 residues. V lost 6 bases to trimming and J lost 0 bases; unmatched junction nucleotides: 10. The germline V gene encodes CDR1 SNHLY and CDR2 FYNNEI.